A selection of T cell receptor beta chains follows, all from one sample in a study of T cells in Graves' hyperthyroidism and ophthalmopathy. TCRdb re-called the multiplex PCR reads with MiXCR, one entry per CDR3 protein. The sample shows about 290,000 distinct CDR3 sequences, about a sixth of them seen only once. The sequenced sample was blood. These TCRs come from a woman aged 55-70 years with Graves' ophthalmopathy. CDR3s include the opening cysteine and the closing phenylalanine or tryptophan. The order of the fields is J gene, clone size, D gene, V gene, CDR3 DNA, CDR3 protein. D genes are given only for firm matches. A row's size may be missing; if present it is once, few, many or a size class.

J: TRBJ2-3
size: many
D: TRBD2
V: TRBV7-2
DNA: TGTGCCAGCAGCTTATGGCTAGCGGGGCCCTTGGATACGCAGTATTTT
CDR3: CASSLWLAGPLDTQYF

J: TRBJ1-1
size: many
D: NA
V: TRBV5-1
DNA: TGCGCCAGCAGCGGGAGGACAGACAACACTGAAGCTTTCTTT
CDR3: CASSGRTDNTEAFF

J: TRBJ2-7
size: many
D: NA
V: TRBV5-1
DNA: TGCGCCAGCAGCTTGGACAGGGCCTACGAGCAGTACTTC
CDR3: CASSLDRAYEQYF

J: TRBJ2-2
size: many
D: TRBD1
V: TRBV7-3
DNA: TGTGCCAGCAGCTTAGGGACAGGGTGGTCCGGGGAGCTGTTTTTT
CDR3: CASSLGTGWSGELFF

J: TRBJ1-4
size: NA
D: NA
V: TRBV16
DNA: TGTGCCAGCAGCCTTACTTCAGGGGAGGAAAAACTGTTTTTT
CDR3: CASSLTSGEEKLFF

J: TRBJ2-7
size: few
D: TRBD1
V: TRBV13
DNA: TGTGCCAGCAGCTTAAGGGGGGACAGGGAGGACGAGCAGTACTTC
CDR3: CASSLRGDREDEQYF

J: TRBJ1-2
size: NA
D: NA
V: TRBV5-1
DNA: TGCGCCAGCAGCTTGGCCTCGGACACGATCTATGGCTACACCTTC
CDR3: CASSLASDTIYGYTF

J: TRBJ2-2
size: NA
D: NA
V: TRBV7-9
DNA: TGTGCCAGCAGCCGTAGAAACAAGGGGGGTACCGGGGAGCTGTTTTTT
CDR3: CASSRRNKGGTGELFF

J: TRBJ2-6
size: many
D: NA
V: TRBV7-2
DNA: TGTGCCAGCAGCTTAGCCCGCTCTGGGGCCAACGTCCTGACTTTC
CDR3: CASSLARSGANVLTF

J: TRBJ1-5
size: NA
D: TRBD1
V: TRBV19
DNA: TGTGCCAGTAGCCTAAGACAGGGGAATAGCAATCAGCCCCAGCATTTT
CDR3: CASSLRQGNSNQPQHF

J: TRBJ2-2
size: NA
D: TRBD2
V: TRBV7-9
DNA: TGTGCCAGCAGCGGGTGGACTAGCGGGGGTGTCACCGGGGAGCTGTTTTTT
CDR3: CASSGWTSGGVTGELFF

J: TRBJ2-7
size: many
D: NA
V: TRBV28
DNA: TGTGCCAGCAGTTTAGTTAACAGGATGGGCGAGCAGTACTTC
CDR3: CASSLVNRMGEQYF

J: TRBJ1-5
size: many
D: NA
V: TRBV27
DNA: TGTGCCAGCAGTTTAAATGACGGTCAGCCCCAGCATTTT
CDR3: CASSLNDGQPQHF

J: TRBJ2-1
size: NA
D: NA
V: TRBV7-2
DNA: TGTGCCAGCAGCTTAAGGTTGGCGCATGAGCAGTTCTTC
CDR3: CASSLRLAHEQFF

J: TRBJ2-1
size: many
D: NA
V: TRBV6-1
DNA: TGTGCCAGCCTTTCAGGGGGGAATGAGCAGTTCTTC
CDR3: CASLSGGNEQFF

J: TRBJ2-3
size: few
D: TRBD2
V: TRBV3-1
DNA: TGTGCCAGCAGTTATCGACTAGCGGGAGGCACAGATACGCAGTATTTT
CDR3: CASSYRLAGGTDTQYF

J: TRBJ2-5
size: many
D: NA
V: TRBV6-5
DNA: TGTGCCAGCAGTTACTCGCAGGTTCAAGAGACCCAGTACTTC
CDR3: CASSYSQVQETQYF

J: TRBJ2-2
size: NA
D: TRBD1
V: TRBV18
DNA: TGTGCCAGCTCACCAACCGACAGGGGTTTTGGCACCGGGGAGCTGTTTTTT
CDR3: CASSPTDRGFGTGELFF

J: TRBJ2-3
size: many
D: NA
V: TRBV9
DNA: TGTGCCAGCAGCGTAGTCGAACAGGGAGCTAGCACAGATACGCAGTATTTT
CDR3: CASSVVEQGASTDTQYF

J: TRBJ2-7
size: NA
D: TRBD1
V: TRBV28
DNA: TGTGCCAGCAGTCCGGACAGGGTTGTCAACGAGCAGTACTTC
CDR3: CASSPDRVVNEQYF

J: TRBJ1-1
size: many
D: NA
V: TRBV5-1
DNA: TGCGCCAGCAGCTTGGACAGTGAAGCTTTCTTT
CDR3: CASSLDSEAFF

J: TRBJ2-5
size: NA
D: TRBD1
V: TRBV5-6
DNA: TGTGCCAGCAGCCTAATACAGGGGGCAGAAAAGACCCAGTACTTC
CDR3: CASSLIQGAEKTQYF

J: TRBJ2-1
size: many
D: NA
V: TRBV7-9
DNA: TGTGCCAGCAGCTTAGTCAGTCAGTCGGAGCAGTTCTTC
CDR3: CASSLVSQSEQFF

J: TRBJ2-2
size: many
D: TRBD2
V: TRBV2
DNA: TGTGCCAGCGGACCGACTAGCGGGGCCGGGGAGCTGTTTTTT
CDR3: CASGPTSGAGELFF

J: TRBJ1-4
size: few
D: NA
V: TRBV19
DNA: TGTGCCAGCCGCGGGAACTATGAAAAACTGTTTTTT
CDR3: CASRGNYEKLFF

J: TRBJ2-7
size: few
D: TRBD2
V: TRBV3-1
DNA: TGTGCCGCGGGGGGGGATGCCTACGAGCAGTACTTC
CDR3: CAAGGDAYEQYF

J: TRBJ2-2
size: NA
D: TRBD2
V: TRBV10-2
DNA: TGCGCCAGCAGTGAGATCGGCGGGGGTCACCCGAACACCGGGGAGCTGTTTTTT
CDR3: CASSEIGGGHPNTGELFF

J: TRBJ2-7
size: NA
D: TRBD1
V: TRBV3-1
DNA: TGTGCCAGCAGCCAAGTCCGGACAGGGGAGCCGACGTTC
CDR3: CASSQVRTGEPTF

J: TRBJ1-5
size: many
D: NA
V: TRBV28
DNA: TGTGCCAGCAGTTTGTTTGCAGGGGTGGGGAGCAATCAGCCCCAGCATTTT
CDR3: CASSLFAGVGSNQPQHF

J: TRBJ1-1
size: few
D: NA
V: TRBV5-6
DNA: TGTGCCAGCAGCTCACACTTGCAGGGGAACACTGAAGCTTTCTTT
CDR3: CASSSHLQGNTEAFF

J: TRBJ2-5
size: many
D: NA
V: TRBV7-2
DNA: TGTGCCAGCAGCCGCGACCTCAGTCGAGAGACCCAGTACTTC
CDR3: CASSRDLSRETQYF

J: TRBJ1-2
size: many
D: NA
V: TRBV6-1
DNA: TGTGCCAGTACCCGGGGTGACGGTAACTATGGCTACACCTTC
CDR3: CASTRGDGNYGYTF

J: TRBJ2-1
size: few
D: TRBD2
V: TRBV7-2
DNA: TGTGCCAGCAGACCCGCGACTAGCCGGTACAATGAGCAGTTCTTC
CDR3: CASRPATSRYNEQFF

J: TRBJ2-7
size: many
D: NA
V: TRBV12-5
DNA: TGTGCTAGTGGTTCTAAAGGGCGACGGGATCAGGCACCCTGGGAAAGCGAGCAGTACTTC
CDR3: CASGSKGRRDQAPWESEQYF

J: TRBJ1-3
size: NA
D: TRBD1
V: TRBV6-1
DNA: TGTGCCAGCAGTCCGTCGGACAGGGCGAGCTCTGGAAACACCATATATTTT
CDR3: CASSPSDRASSGNTIYF

J: TRBJ2-1
size: few
D: NA
V: TRBV5-1
DNA: TGCGCCAGCAGCTTCGAACGGACTCCCAGACCCTACAATGAGCAGTTCTTC
CDR3: CASSFERTPRPYNEQFF

J: TRBJ1-1
size: many
D: NA
V: TRBV6-5
DNA: TGTGCCAGCAGTTACCCGCAGGGGAGTATGGCTGAAGCTTTCTTT
CDR3: CASSYPQGSMAEAFF

J: TRBJ2-4
size: NA
D: NA
V: TRBV7-9
DNA: TGTGCCAGCAGCCCCCATGAATTAGCCAAAAACATTCAGTACTTC
CDR3: CASSPHELAKNIQYF

J: TRBJ2-5
size: NA
D: NA
V: TRBV2
DNA: TGTGCCAGCAGGCGCAATGAGGGAGAGACCCAGTACTTC
CDR3: CASRRNEGETQYF

J: TRBJ2-7
size: few
D: NA
V: TRBV6-1
DNA: TGTGCCAGCAGGGACAGTCTTAACGAGCAGTACTTC
CDR3: CASRDSLNEQYF

J: TRBJ2-1
size: few
D: TRBD2
V: TRBV5-8
DNA: TGTGCCAGCAGCACCGGGACTAGCGGGACCTACAATGAGCAGTTCTTC
CDR3: CASSTGTSGTYNEQFF

J: TRBJ1-5
size: many
D: NA
V: TRBV7-2
DNA: TGTGCCAGCAGCCGAGATATGGATCAGCCCCAGCATTTT
CDR3: CASSRDMDQPQHF

J: TRBJ1-1
size: few
D: NA
V: TRBV6-1
DNA: TGTGCCAGCAGTTGGAGGGGCATGAACACTGAAGCTTTCTTT
CDR3: CASSWRGMNTEAFF

J: TRBJ2-7
size: many
D: TRBD1
V: TRBV27
DNA: TGTGCCAGCAGTTTAACCAGGACAGGTCCGTTTTACGAGCAGTACTTC
CDR3: CASSLTRTGPFYEQYF

J: TRBJ1-5
size: many
D: NA
V: TRBV7-2
DNA: TGTGCCAGCAGCTTACGGTACAGCAATCAGCCCCGGCATTTT
CDR3: CASSLRYSNQPRHF

J: TRBJ2-5
size: NA
D: TRBD1
V: TRBV6-2/TRBV6-3
DNA: TGTGCCAGCAGCAAAACCGGGACAGGGGGCGCCGAGACCCAGTACTTC
CDR3: CASSKTGTGGAETQYF

J: TRBJ2-1
size: NA
D: NA
V: TRBV2
DNA: TGTGCCAGCAGGGAACGACTGACCTCTGAGCAGTTCTTC
CDR3: CASRERLTSEQFF

J: TRBJ1-2
size: NA
D: NA
V: TRBV20-1
DNA: TGCAGTGCTAGTACCCTTGGGAGGAACTATGGCTACACCTTC
CDR3: CSASTLGRNYGYTF

J: TRBJ2-7
size: many
D: TRBD1
V: TRBV2
DNA: TGTGCCAGTTCGAGCGACACGGGCAGGGGGGAGCAGTACTTC
CDR3: CASSSDTGRGEQYF

J: TRBJ1-6
size: few
D: NA
V: TRBV4-1
DNA: TGCGCCAGCAGCCAACAGGCGGGGGCAGGTTCACCCCTCCACTTT
CDR3: CASSQQAGAGSPLHF

J: TRBJ2-1
size: NA
D: TRBD2
V: TRBV28
DNA: TGTGCCAGCAGTTCCCGACTAGCGGGAGGCACCCCTGAGCAGTTCTTC
CDR3: CASSSRLAGGTPEQFF